This T cell receptor (beta chain) emerged from a study of blood T cell repertoires in COVID-19. Overall study: COVID-19 samples from acute and convalescent phases originated in the United States, Italy and Spain.

A single count supports this clone. The CDR3 runs 15 residues. Germline lookup yields CDR1 LGHDT and CDR2 YNNKEL (reference sequence). V shed 5 bases, J shed 2 bases, and the junction held 7 bases outside the gene matches. Repertoires were generated with immunoSEQ multiplex PCR, while TCRdb's copy carries only in-frame clones and drops some. The sample yields 250,000 to 300,000 clones, roughly nine tenths seen once. Enrolment of Seattle patients took place during active infection, and they were followed longitudinally. The rearrangement uses TRBV3-1 (or the pseudogene TRBV3-2) and TRBJ2-7; 9 bases are a match to TRBD2. Sequences were obtained from peripheral blood. This TCR was sampled from a woman aged 25 to 39 with COVID-19, enrolled during active disease. The DNA of the CDR3 is TGTGCCAGCAGCTATCAGGCGGGGGGGGCCTACGAGCAGTACTTC. Residues: CASSYQAGGAYEQYF.